This T cell receptor (beta chain) was recorded in a study of blood T cell repertoires in COVID-19. As for the study in general: Both acute and convalescent COVID-19 samples were obtained from the United States, Italy and Spain.

Germline loops: CDR1 SGHVS, CDR2 FQNEAQ. Deletions cut 6 bases from V and 6 bases from J, with 18 bases between. The CDR3 is made up of 14 amino acids. This clone has just a few counts. Only in-frame clones appear in the TCRdb table, and some are missing; sequencing was by immunoSEQ multiplex PCR. This sample has around 400,000 clones, with about 88% found just once. Those who participated ranged in age from roughly 18 to 90 years and resided in roughly 26 US areas. In assigning cohorts, the study relied on participant-reported clinical history. The chain couples TRBV7-8 to TRBJ2-7; D possibly corresponds to TRBD2 (6 bases). The sample comprised PBMCs or T cells enriched from blood (not recorded which). This clonotype originated in a woman younger than 35 who had been exposed to COVID-19. CDR3 residues: CASSGTRRVSEQYF. CDR3 coding DNA: TGTGCCAGCAGTGGGACGAGGAGGGTGAGCGAGCAGTACTTC.